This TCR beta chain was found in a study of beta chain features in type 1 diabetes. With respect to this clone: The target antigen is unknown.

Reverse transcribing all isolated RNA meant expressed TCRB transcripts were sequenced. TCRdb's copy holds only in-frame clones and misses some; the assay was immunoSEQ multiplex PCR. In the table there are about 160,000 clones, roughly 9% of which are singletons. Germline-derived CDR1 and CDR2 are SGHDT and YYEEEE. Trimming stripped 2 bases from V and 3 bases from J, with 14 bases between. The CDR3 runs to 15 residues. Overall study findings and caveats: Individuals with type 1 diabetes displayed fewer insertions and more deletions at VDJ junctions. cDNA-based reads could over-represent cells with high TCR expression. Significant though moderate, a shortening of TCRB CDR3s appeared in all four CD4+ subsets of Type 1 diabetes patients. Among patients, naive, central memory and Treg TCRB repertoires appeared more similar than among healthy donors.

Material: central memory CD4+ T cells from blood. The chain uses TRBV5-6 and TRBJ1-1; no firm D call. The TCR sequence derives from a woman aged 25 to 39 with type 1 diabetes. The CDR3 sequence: CASSFRSAGDTEAFF. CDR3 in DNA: TGTGCCAGCAGCTTTCGGTCCGCAGGCGACACTGAAGCTTTCTTT. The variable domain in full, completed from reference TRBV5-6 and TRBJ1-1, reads DAGVTQSPTHLIKTRGQQVTLRCSPKSGHDTVSWYQQALGQGPQFIFQYYEEEERQRGNFPDRFSGHQFPNYSSELNVNALLLGDSALYLCASSFRSAGDTEAFFGQGTRLTVV.